This T cell receptor beta chain was sequenced during a study of PD-1 blockade in mismatch repair-deficient tumors. Study-wide background: Patients had 12 mismatch repair-deficient cancer types and were previously treated and progressing. General observations from the study: Rapid post-treatment expansion, then contraction, generally preceding radiologic response, marked tumor-resident clones.

Some clones are missing from TCRdb's copy, which holds only in-frame ones; the method was immunoSEQ multiplex PCR. The repertoire holds around 30,000 clones, with approximately 80% as singletons. All patients were mismatch repair deficient, assessed by either PCR or immunohistochemistry. Germline V gene sequence: CDR1 LGHNA, CDR2 YNFKEQ. V was pared by 0 bases and J by 4 bases, with 9 bases between. The CDR3 is 14 amino acids. As regards this clone: The antigen is unknown.

The V gene is TRBV4-2, the J gene TRBJ1-2; no definite D call. The source was PBMCs, collected 6 weeks after starting pembrolizumab. The sequence derives from an adult with mismatch repair-deficient cancer. The CDR3 region has the DNA TGTGCCAGCAGCCAAGATTCAGACACCTATGGCTACACCTTC. Protein: CASSQDSDTYGYTF.